The 22 T cell receptor beta chains below were found in one sample sequenced in a study of T-cell memory formation after mild COVID-19. TCRdb re-analysed the 5' RACE reads in MiXCR, keeping a single row per CDR3 protein. The sample includes about 400,000 distinct CDR3 sequences, 23% of them seen just once. The sequencing sample was made of PBMCs or a T cell subset sorted from them (not recorded which). All receptors derive from an adult woman who had mild COVID-19 (a few samples of this study predate the infection). Cell type and time point are not known.

The chain couples TRBV18 to TRBJ2-7; 9 bases fit TRBD2. The CDR3 is made up of 14 amino acids. Per germline, CDR1 KGHSH and CDR2 LQKENI. With V trimmed by 0 bases and J by 6 bases, 3 bases remained unmatched. The CDR3 coding sequence is TGTGCCAGCTCACCACCGGGACTAGCTCCCGAGCAGTACTTC. Translated, it gives CASSPPGLAPEQYF.

This sequence joins TRBV7-8 and TRBJ2-3, with unresolved D. CDR3 length: 14 residues. Germline V gene sequence: CDR1 SGHVS, CDR2 FQNEAQ. The ends were cut back, 1 base at V and 3 bases at J, with 8 bases in the middle. The CDR3 DNA is TGTGCCAGCAGCTTAGTGCCTGCGACAGATACGCAGTATTTT. It is translated as CASSLVPATDTQYF.

The chain carries TRBV5-1 and TRBJ1-1; TRBD1 matches 7 bases. Germline V gene data show CDR1 as SGHRS and CDR2 as YFSETQ. After removal of 4 bases from V and 1 base from J, the junction contained 4 bases not matched to a gene. This CDR3 has 14 residues. DNA of the CDR3: TGCGCCAGCAGCCAGGGGGTCGGGAACACTGAAGCTTTCTTT. It yields the protein CASSQGVGNTEAFF.

The genes are TRBV7-6 and TRBJ2-1, with TRBD1 identical over 9 bases. CDR3 length equals 17 residues. Trimming at V came to 1 base and at J to 5 bases, leaving 9 bases not matched to a gene. CDR1 and CDR2 from the germline V gene are SGHVS and FNYEAQ. CDR3 in DNA: TGTGCCAGCAGCTTAGGGGGGACAGGGAACCTTCACAATGAGCAGTTCTTC. Translating gives CASSLGGTGNLHNEQFF.

This chain connects TRBV6-6 to TRBJ2-4; 10 positions match TRBD1. The V gene's germline CDR1 is MNHNY and CDR2 SVGAGI (reference sequence). V lost 8 bases and J lost 7; bases outside the gene matches: 8. The length of the CDR3 is 14 residues. The CDR3 DNA follows: TGTGCCAGCTCAGCGGGGACAGGGGAGAACATTCAGTACTTC. Protein: CASSAGTGENIQYF.

This clonotype was detected only a few times. This chain links TRBV24-1 with TRBJ2-7, with D possibly matching TRBD1 (6 bases). The germline V gene has CDR1 KGHDR and CDR2 SFDVKD. This CDR3 spans 13 amino acids. The V end was cut by 9 bases, the J end by 4 bases, with 15 bases between. This chain's CDR3 is CATSRRGQYEQYF. In DNA, the CDR3 is TGTGCCACCTCCCGGAGAGGACAGTACGAGCAGTACTTC.

This clonotype occurred a few times. This chain links TRBV9 with TRBJ2-5, with D possibly TRBD2 on 5 matching bases. This CDR3 is built from 14 residues. Trimming left V 3 bases short and J 3 bases short, with 12 bases between. From germline, CDR1 is SGDLS and CDR2 YYNGEE. The CDR3 loop reads CASSALGVEETQYF. In DNA, the CDR3 is TGTGCCAGCAGCGCACTCGGGGTAGAAGAGACCCAGTACTTC.

V usage is TRBV7-2 and J usage is TRBJ2-2, with TRBD2 matching 12 bases. V was pared by 4 bases and J by 4 bases, with 1 base of the junction left unmatched. The CDR3 is made up of 15 amino acids. In germline, CDR1 is SGHTA, CDR2 FQGNSA. The CDR3 region is CASSSGLAGTGELFF. CDR3 DNA sequence: TGTGCCAGCAGCTCGGGACTAGCGGGCACCGGGGAGCTGTTTTTT.

The CDR3 spells CASSGTRDRAIATSQETQYF. CDR3 bases: TGTGCCAGCAGCGGAACCCGGGACAGGGCGATCGCGACCTCCCAAGAGACCCAGTACTTC. The chain combines TRBV11-2 with TRBJ2-5; TRBD1 aligns across 9 bases. V shed 5 bases and J 1 base; nucleotides not matched to a gene: 20. The CDR3 spans 20 residues. The germline CDR1 and CDR2 sequences are SGHAT and FQNNGV.

The rearrangement uses TRBV6-1 and TRBJ1-1, with 8 positions matching TRBD1. The CDR3 contains 18 residues. The V gene's germline CDR1 is MNHNS and CDR2 SASEGT. Trimming at V came to 5 bases and at J to 1 base, leaving 15 bases not matched to a gene. The CDR3 protein is CASSRLSRGRPRNTEAFF. The DNA for the CDR3 is TGTGCCAGCAGTCGGCTCTCCAGGGGGCGCCCCCGGAACACTGAAGCTTTCTTT.

This clonotype was detected only a few times. This chain uses TRBV24-1 with TRBJ2-2; D is ambiguous. CDR1 is KGHDR and CDR2 is SFDVKD in the germline V gene. This CDR3 spans 15 amino acids. Trimming removed 0 bases from V and 1 base from J, with 5 bases in between. This CDR3 reads CATSDLVGNTGELFF. As DNA, the CDR3 is TGTGCCACCAGTGATTTGGTGGGGAACACCGGGGAGCTGTTTTTT.

The V gene is TRBV5-6, the J gene TRBJ2-7, with a weak D call TRBD1 (5 bases). The V end was cut by 1 base, the J end by 4 bases, with 12 bases between. Germline CDR1 reads SGHDT; CDR2 reads YYEEEE. This CDR3 contains 14 residues. The CDR3 here is CASSLTGLGYEQYF. The CDR3 DNA reads as TGTGCCAGCAGCTTGACAGGCTTGGGTTACGAGCAGTACTTC.

This chain connects TRBV2 to TRBJ1-6; the D gene is possibly TRBD1 (6 bases). Trimming pared 6 bases from V and 2 bases from J, leaving 11 bases between. The CDR3 runs 15 residues. Per germline, CDR1 SNHLY and CDR2 FYNNEI. Here the CDR3 DNA reads TGTGCCAGCAGAGAGGACAGCCCCTATAATTCACCCCTCCACTTT. Translating gives CASREDSPYNSPLHF.

This clonotype showed up just a few times. The DNA of the CDR3 is TGTGCCAGCAGCACAGAGTACACAGATACGCAGTATTTT. Translated, it gives CASSTEYTDTQYF. The V gene is TRBV7-9, the J gene TRBJ2-3; D is unresolved. The CDR3 is 13 residues long. Germline V CDR1 and CDR2: SEHNR, FQNEAQ (reference sequence). V lost 5 bases to trimming and J lost 2 bases, with 8 bases between them.

This clonotype was detected a few times. The chain recombines TRBV6-6 with TRBJ2-7; TRBD1 agrees at 7 bases. The CDR3 loop spans 17 amino acids. V lost 6 bases to trimming and J lost 6 bases; unmatched junction nucleotides: 20. Per the germline V gene, CDR1 is MNHNY and CDR2 is SVGAGI (reference sequence). The CDR3 region has the DNA TGTGCCAGCAGCCGCCCGGGACAGAGGGGCGGAAGGGGCGAGCAGTACTTC. Translation gives CASSRPGQRGGRGEQYF.

The chain has TRBV6-2 or TRBV6-3 and TRBJ2-5; D is perhaps TRBD1 or TRBD2 (5 bases each). Germline values: CDR1 MNHEY, CDR2 SVGEGT. The CDR3 has 15 residues. The ends were cut back, 6 bases at V and 6 bases at J, with 20 bases in the middle. In DNA form, the CDR3 reads TGTGCCAGCAGACCGGGACCGTTAGAGGTACAGACCCAGTACTTC. Translation: CASRPGPLEVQTQYF.

V and J are TRBV6-1 and TRBJ2-7; D is unclear. Germline V gene lookup returns CDR1 MNHNS and CDR2 SASEGT. With 4 bases removed from V and 9 bases from J, the gap between germline ends came to 13 bases. This CDR3 is 12 amino acids long. DNA for the CDR3: TGTGCCAGCAGTGTTGCAACCTTCGGGCAGTACTTC. Translation: CASSVATFGQYF.

The CDR3 here is CSAEGLAGGSYNEQFF. CDR3 DNA: TGCAGCGCCGAGGGTCTAGCGGGAGGCTCCTACAATGAGCAGTTCTTC. V is TRBV29-1 and J is TRBJ2-1, with TRBD2 matching over 11 bases. The CDR3 covers 16 residues. After removal of 7 bases from V and 0 bases from J, the junction contained 8 bases not matched to a gene. Germline CDR1 SQVTM, CDR2 ANQGSEA.

This clonotype was seen a few times. This chain connects TRBV10-3 to TRBJ2-7; D unclear. This CDR3 is 14 amino acids long. Germline lookup yields CDR1 ENHRY and CDR2 SYGVKD. Trimming removed 2 bases at V and 2 bases at J, with 10 bases between. This CDR3 reads CAISEVTAPYEQYF. CDR3 nucleotides: TGTGCCATCAGTGAGGTCACGGCACCCTACGAGCAGTACTTC.

This clonotype was detected only a few times. V gene TRBV29-1 combines with J gene TRBJ1-2; possibly TRBD1 for D (5 bases). The CDR3 is 13 amino acids. Between the trimmed V and J ends, which lost 7 bases and 1 base, there was a span of 13 bases. Per germline, CDR1 SQVTM and CDR2 ANQGSEA. The DNA of the CDR3 is TGCAGCGCCATTGACAGAAATAACTATGGCTACACCTTC. Translated: CSAIDRNNYGYTF.

CDR3 sequence (DNA): TGTGCCAGCAGCTTCGACGCGGGGGGGCGACCAGATACGCAGTATTTT. The encoded protein is CASSFDAGGRPDTQYF. The chain joins TRBV11-2 to TRBJ2-3, with 9 positions matching TRBD2. Per the germline V gene, CDR1 is SGHAT and CDR2 is FQNNGV. With 3 bases clipped from V and 4 bases from J, the junction kept 8 bases outside the gene matches. This CDR3 is built from 16 residues.

This rearrangement joins TRBV18 to TRBJ2-5, with no clear D. V dropped 0 bases and J dropped 5 bases, with 10 bases sitting between them. CDR1 KGHSH and CDR2 LQKENI come from the germline V gene. The CDR3 has 14 amino acids. In DNA, the CDR3 is TGTGCCAGCTCACCACCGCCGATAGAGGAGACCCAGTACTTC. Protein sequence: CASSPPPIEETQYF.